This TCR beta chain stems from a study of cytomegalovirus exposure and HLA in healthy donors. On this clone: The junction departs from germline at one end; a sequencing error may be responsible.

The PCR had 60 Vbeta and 13 Jbeta primers. Profiling relied on immunoSEQ multiplex PCR, and the TCRdb table lists in-frame clones only, not all of them. The table has approximately 100,000 clones, 74% seen once. Germline V CDR1 and CDR2: MNHEY, SVGAGI. The CDR3 is 11 amino acids. The receptor was derived from a middle-aged man in good health and CMV-seropositive. The sample comprised PBMCs. V is TRBV6-5 and J is TRBJ2-7; D is uncertain. Here the CDR3 reads CASSEAQRPSF. CDR3 DNA: TGTGCCAGCAGTGAAGCGCAGAGACCATCTTTC.